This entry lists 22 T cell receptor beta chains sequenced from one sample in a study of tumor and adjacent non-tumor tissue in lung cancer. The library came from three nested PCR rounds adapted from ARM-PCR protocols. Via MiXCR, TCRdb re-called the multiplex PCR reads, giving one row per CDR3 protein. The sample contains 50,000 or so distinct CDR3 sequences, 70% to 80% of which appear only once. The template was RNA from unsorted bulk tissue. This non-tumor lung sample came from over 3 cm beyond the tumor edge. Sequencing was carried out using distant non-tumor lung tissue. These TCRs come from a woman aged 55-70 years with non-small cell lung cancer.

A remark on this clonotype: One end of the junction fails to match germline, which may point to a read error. CDR3 protein: CVSSLRRAGANVLTF. In nucleotides, the CDR3 is TGTGTCAGCAGTTTAAGGAGGGCTGGGGCAAACGTCCTGACTTTC. The J gene is TRBJ2-6, the V gene TRBV12-3 or TRBV12-4, with D possibly matching TRBD2 (6 bases). CDR3 length equals 15 residues.

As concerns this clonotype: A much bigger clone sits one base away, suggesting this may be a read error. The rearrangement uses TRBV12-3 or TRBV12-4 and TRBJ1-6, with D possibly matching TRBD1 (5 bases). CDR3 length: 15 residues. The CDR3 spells CASSFGGSTNSPLRF. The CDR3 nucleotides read TGTGCCAGCAGTTTCGGGGGATCAACGAATTCACCCCTCCGCTTT.

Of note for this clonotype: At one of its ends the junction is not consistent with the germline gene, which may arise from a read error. The CDR3: CDSNLYATGYWTEAFF. Written as DNA, the CDR3 is TGTGACAGCAACTTGTATGCGACGGGGTATTGGACTGAAGCTTTCTTT. The J gene is TRBJ1-1, the V gene TRBV5-8; D call uncertain. There are 16 residues in the CDR3. Germline V gene sequence: CDR1 SGHTS, CDR2 YDEGEE. The full variable domain, with the rest looked up from reference TRBV5-8 and TRBJ1-1, is EAGVTQSPTHLIKTRGQQATLRCSPISGHTSVYWYQQALGLGLQFLLWYDEGEERNRGNFPPRFSGRQFPNYSSELNVNALELEDSALYLCDSNLYATGYWTEAFFGQGTRLTVV.

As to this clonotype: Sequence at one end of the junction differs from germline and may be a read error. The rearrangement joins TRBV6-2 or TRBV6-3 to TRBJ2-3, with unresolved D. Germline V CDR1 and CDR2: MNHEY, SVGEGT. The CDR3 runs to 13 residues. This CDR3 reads CASSYGIADMQYF. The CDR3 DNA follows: TGTGCCAGCAGTTACGGAATAGCAGATATGCAGTATTTT.

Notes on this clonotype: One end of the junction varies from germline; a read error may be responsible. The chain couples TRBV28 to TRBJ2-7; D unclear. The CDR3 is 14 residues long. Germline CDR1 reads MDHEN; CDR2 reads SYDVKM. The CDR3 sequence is CASSYGRLAYEHYF. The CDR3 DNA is TGTGCCAGCAGTTATGGACGGTTGGCTTACGAGCATTACTTC.

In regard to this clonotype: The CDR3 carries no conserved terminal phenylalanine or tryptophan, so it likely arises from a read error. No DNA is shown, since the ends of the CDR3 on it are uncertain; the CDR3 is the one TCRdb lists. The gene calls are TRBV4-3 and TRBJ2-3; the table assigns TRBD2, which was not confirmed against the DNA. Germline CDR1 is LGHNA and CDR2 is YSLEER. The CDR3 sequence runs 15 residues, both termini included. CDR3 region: CASSQGTSGADAHYS.

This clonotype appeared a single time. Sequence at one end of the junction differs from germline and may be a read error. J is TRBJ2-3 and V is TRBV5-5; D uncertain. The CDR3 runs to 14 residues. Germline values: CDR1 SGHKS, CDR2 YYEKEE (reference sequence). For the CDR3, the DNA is TGTGCCAGCTGCTTGTACAGATACACAGATACGCAGTATTTT. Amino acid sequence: CASCLYRYTDTQYF.

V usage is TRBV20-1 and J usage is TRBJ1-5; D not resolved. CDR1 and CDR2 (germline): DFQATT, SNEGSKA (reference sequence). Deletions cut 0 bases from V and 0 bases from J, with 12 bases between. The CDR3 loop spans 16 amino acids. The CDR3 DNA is TGCAGTGCTAGAGATGGGCGGCAGTATAGCAATCAGCCCCAGCATTTT. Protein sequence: CSARDGRQYSNQPQHF.

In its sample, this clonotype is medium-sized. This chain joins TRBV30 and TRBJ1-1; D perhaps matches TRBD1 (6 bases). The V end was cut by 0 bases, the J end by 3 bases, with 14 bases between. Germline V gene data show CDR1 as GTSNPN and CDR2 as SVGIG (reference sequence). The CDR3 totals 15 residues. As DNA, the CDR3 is TGTGCCTGGAGTGTACGTGGGGGCAGGGACACTGAAGCTTTCTTT. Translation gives CAWSVRGGRDTEAFF. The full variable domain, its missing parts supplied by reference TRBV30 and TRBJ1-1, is SQTIHQWPATLVQPVGSPLSLECTVEGTSNPNLYWYRQAAGRGLQLLFYSVGIGQISSEVPQNLSASRPQDRQFILSSKKLLLSDSGFYLCAWSVRGGRDTEAFFGQGTRLTVV.

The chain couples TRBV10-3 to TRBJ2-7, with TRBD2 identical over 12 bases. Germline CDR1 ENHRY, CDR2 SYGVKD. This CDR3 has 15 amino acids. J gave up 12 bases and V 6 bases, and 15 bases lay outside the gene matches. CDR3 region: CAISAGLAGWTERYF. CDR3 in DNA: TGTGCCATCAGCGCAGGACTAGCGGGATGGACGGAACGGTACTTC.

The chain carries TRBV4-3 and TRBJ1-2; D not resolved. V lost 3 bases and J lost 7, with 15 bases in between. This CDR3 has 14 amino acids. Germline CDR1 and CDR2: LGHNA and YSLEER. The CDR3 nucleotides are TGCGCCAGCAGCCAGGAATATGCTGTGGGTGGCTACACCTTC. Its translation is CASSQEYAVGGYTF.

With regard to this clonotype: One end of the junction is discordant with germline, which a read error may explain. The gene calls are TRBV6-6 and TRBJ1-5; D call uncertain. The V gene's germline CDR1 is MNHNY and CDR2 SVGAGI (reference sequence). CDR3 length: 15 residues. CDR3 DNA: TGTGCCAGCAGCTTTGTTGTGAGACGCAATCGGCCCCAGCATTTT. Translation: CASSFVVRRNRPQHF.

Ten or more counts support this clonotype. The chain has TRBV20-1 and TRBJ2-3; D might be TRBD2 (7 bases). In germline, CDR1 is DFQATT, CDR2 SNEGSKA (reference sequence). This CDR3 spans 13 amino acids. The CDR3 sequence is CRGGAGAGNTQYF. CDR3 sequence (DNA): TGCAGGGGGGGGGCGGGAGCCGGAAATACGCAGTATTTT.

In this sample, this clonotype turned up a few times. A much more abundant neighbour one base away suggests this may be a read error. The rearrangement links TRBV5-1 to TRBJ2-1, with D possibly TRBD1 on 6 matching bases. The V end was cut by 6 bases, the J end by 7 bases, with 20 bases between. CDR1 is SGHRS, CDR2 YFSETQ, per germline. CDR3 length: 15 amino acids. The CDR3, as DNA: TGCGCCAGCAACCCCCAGGGGTACGTGTGGAATGAGCAGTTCTTC. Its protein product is CASNPQGYVWNEQFF. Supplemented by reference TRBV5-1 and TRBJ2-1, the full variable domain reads KAGVTQTPRYLIKTRGQQVTLSCSPISGHRSVSWYQQTPGQGLQFLFEYFSETQRNKGNFPGRFSGRQFSNSRSEMNVSTLELGDSALYLCASNPQGYVWNEQFFGPGTRLTVL.

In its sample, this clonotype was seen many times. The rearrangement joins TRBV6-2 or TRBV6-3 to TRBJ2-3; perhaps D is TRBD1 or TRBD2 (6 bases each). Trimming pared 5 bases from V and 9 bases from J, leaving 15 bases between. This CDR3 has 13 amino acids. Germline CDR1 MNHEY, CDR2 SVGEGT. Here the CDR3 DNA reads TGTGCCAGCAGTATAAGGGGGGAATTAACGCAGTATTTT. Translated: CASSIRGELTQYF.

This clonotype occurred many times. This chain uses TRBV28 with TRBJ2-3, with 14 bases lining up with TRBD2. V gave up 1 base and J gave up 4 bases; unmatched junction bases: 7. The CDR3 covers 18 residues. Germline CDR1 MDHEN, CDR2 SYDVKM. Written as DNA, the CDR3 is TGTGCCAGCAGTTTATTGAGACTAGCGGGAGGGAACCCAGATACGCAGTATTTT. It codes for CASSLLRLAGGNPDTQYF.

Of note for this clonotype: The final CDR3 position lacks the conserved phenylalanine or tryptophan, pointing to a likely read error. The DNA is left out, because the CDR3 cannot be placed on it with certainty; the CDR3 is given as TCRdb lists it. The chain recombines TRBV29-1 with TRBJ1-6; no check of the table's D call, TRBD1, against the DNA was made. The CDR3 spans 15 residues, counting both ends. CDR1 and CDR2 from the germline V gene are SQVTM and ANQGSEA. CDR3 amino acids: CSVEDSGLGGSPLHS.

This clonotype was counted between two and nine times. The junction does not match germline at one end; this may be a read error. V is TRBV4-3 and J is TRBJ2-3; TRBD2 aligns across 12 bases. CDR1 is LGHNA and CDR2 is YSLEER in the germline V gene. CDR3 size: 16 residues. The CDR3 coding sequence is TGCGCCAACAGCCCACTAGCGGGAGGAGTCTCAGATACGCAGTATTTT. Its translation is CANSPLAGGVSDTQYF.

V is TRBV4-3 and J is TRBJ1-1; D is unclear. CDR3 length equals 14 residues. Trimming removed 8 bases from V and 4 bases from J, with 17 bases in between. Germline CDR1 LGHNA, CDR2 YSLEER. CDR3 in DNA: TGCGCCAGCGGCCGAGGTGGAAGGATCACTGAAGCTTTCTTT. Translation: CASGRGGRITEAFF.

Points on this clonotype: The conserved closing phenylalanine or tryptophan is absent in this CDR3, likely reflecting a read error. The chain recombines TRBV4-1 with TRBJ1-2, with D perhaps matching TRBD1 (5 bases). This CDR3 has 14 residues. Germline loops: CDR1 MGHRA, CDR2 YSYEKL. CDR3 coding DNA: TGCGCCAGCATCCAAGCGGGGGGATGGGACGGCTACACCCTC. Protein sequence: CASIQAGGWDGYTL.

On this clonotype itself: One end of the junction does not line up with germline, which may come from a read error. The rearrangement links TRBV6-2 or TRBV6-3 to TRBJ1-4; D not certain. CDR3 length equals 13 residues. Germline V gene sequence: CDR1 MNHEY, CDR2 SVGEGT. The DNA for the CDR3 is TGTCCCGGCAGCCGGGGTTATAATGAAAAACTGTCTTTT. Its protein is CPGSRGYNEKLSF.

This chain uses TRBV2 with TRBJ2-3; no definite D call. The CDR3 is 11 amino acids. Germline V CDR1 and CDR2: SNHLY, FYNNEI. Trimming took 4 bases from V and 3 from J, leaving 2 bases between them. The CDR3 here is CASSVTDTQYF. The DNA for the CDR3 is TGTGCCAGCAGTGTAACAGATACGCAGTATTTT.